This entry lists 19 T cell receptor beta chains sequenced from one sample in a study of T cells in women clearing cervical HPV infection. TCRdb's table, derived via immunoSEQ multiplex PCR, lists solely in-frame clones and lacks some. Here the sample table reports about 34,000 clones. Sequenced sample: blood buffy coat. The receptors shown here come from a woman between 18 and 70 years old with a cervical HPV16 infection that either progressed to CIN3+ or cleared (not recorded which).

For this clone: The CDR3 end falls 3 residues outside the read, so it is completed with the germline J gene. The chain uses TRBV20-1 and TRBJ2-1, with 12 bases lining up with TRBD2. Germline CDR1 is DFQATT and CDR2 is SNEGSKA (reference sequence). Losses at the gene ends were 5 bases for V and 6 bases for J; bases not matched to a gene: 8. The CDR3 is 15 residues long. The sequenced CDR3 bases are TGCAGTGCTGTAGACCTAGCGGGGGGGGTCAATGAG. Translating it yields CSAVDLAGGVNE. The whole CDR3 region reads CSAVDLAGGVNEQFF.

Of note for this clone: The CDR3 extends 3 residues past the end of the read, so its final part is completed from the germline J gene. The chain uses TRBV6-2 or TRBV6-3 and TRBJ2-3; 7 positions agree with TRBD2. The CDR3 is 15 residues long. CDR1 is MNHEY and CDR2 is SVGEGT in the germline V gene. CDR3 bases read: TGTGCCAGCAGTCCATCCGGGACTATCAGGGAGACG. As protein: CASSPSGTIRET. The entire CDR3 sequence reads CASSPSGTIRETQYF.

On this clone: The CDR3 goes on 3 residues after the read ends, and that part is filled in from the germline J gene. The V and J genes are TRBV29-1 and TRBJ2-4, with a weak D call TRBD1 (6 bases). Germline V CDR1 and CDR2: SQVTM, ANQGSEA. Trimming left V 6 bases short and J 3 bases short, with 15 bases between. The CDR3 covers 14 residues. The CDR3 spells CSVVKTGGKNIQYF. The DNA read from the CDR3 is TGCAGCGTCGTCAAGACAGGAGGCAAAAACATT.

Concerning this clone: The DNA ends 3 residues before the CDR3 does, and the rest of the CDR3 is filled in from the germline J gene. The chain has TRBV30 and TRBJ1-5, with 7 positions matching TRBD1. V trimming: 1 base; J trimming: 2 bases; junction bases outside the gene matches: 2. Germline-derived CDR1 and CDR2 are GTSNPN and SVGIG (reference sequence). The CDR3 covers 14 residues. The CDR3 bases that were read are TGTGCCTGGAGTGACAGGGGTGGCAATCAGCCC. Its protein product is CAWSDRGGNQP. The full-length CDR3 reads as CAWSDRGGNQPQHF. Combining the CDR3 with reference TRBV30 and TRBJ1-5 gives the whole variable domain SQTIHQWPATLVQPVGSPLSLECTVEGTSNPNLYWYRQAAGRGLQLLFYSVGIGQISSEVPQNLSASRPQDRQFILSSKKLLLSDSGFYLCAWSDRGGNQPQHFGDGTRLSIL.

For this clone: The read ends 3 residues shy of where the CDR3 ends; the end is completed using the germline J gene. The V call is TRBV18, the J call TRBJ2-7; D unresolved. Per germline, CDR1 KGHSH and CDR2 LQKENI. The CDR3 has 14 amino acids. The V and J ends lost 2 bases and 4 bases respectively, with 12 bases between them. CDR3 region: CASSPFVRRYEQYF. The covered CDR3 bases are TGTGCCAGCTCACCATTTGTGCGGCGTTACGAG.

On this clone itself: The observed sequence ends 3 residues before the CDR3 terminus, with the missing tail filled in from the germline J gene. This rearrangement joins TRBV7-2 to TRBJ1-2; D not certain. CDR3 length: 12 amino acids. CDR1 is SGHTA, CDR2 FQGNSA, per germline. The CDR3 region is CASAKAGDTYTF. The sequenced CDR3 bases are TGTGCCAGCGCAAAAGCGGGAGATACC.

As for this clone: The read halts 3 residues ahead of the CDR3 end, with the missing end drawn from the germline J gene. The J gene is TRBJ2-7, the V gene TRBV20-1, with TRBD1 as a possible D gene (6 bases). The CDR3 extends over 14 amino acids. V was pared by 3 bases and J by 0 bases, with 12 bases between. Germline values: CDR1 DFQATT, CDR2 SNEGSKA (reference sequence). The DNA read from the CDR3 is TGCAGTGCTAGCCAAGGGGGAAGCTCCTACGAG. Encoded protein: CSASQGGSSYE. The whole CDR3 region reads CSASQGGSSYEQYF.

About this clone: The read is 3 residues too short to cover the CDR3 end, so that end is filled in from the germline J gene. This chain joins TRBV5-4 and TRBJ1-1; 9 bases are a match to TRBD1. The V segment lost 4 bases and the J segment 4 bases; nucleotides outside the gene matches: 5. The CDR3 is 14 amino acids. CDR1 and CDR2 from the germline V gene are SGHNT and YYREEE (reference sequence). The sequenced part of the CDR3 DNA is TGTGCCAGCAGCAAAGGGACAGGGACCACTGAA. Amino acids: CASSKGTGTTE. The full CDR3 sequence reads CASSKGTGTTEAFF.

Incomplete CDR3 DNA: TGTGCCAGTAAGAGGGGAGTGGAGAATGAAAAG. Encoded protein: CASKRGVENEK. The entire CDR3 reads CASKRGVENEKLFF. The chain joins TRBV19 to TRBJ2-2, with D perhaps TRBD1 or TRBD2 (5 bases each). The sequence runs out 3 residues before the end of the CDR3; the remainder is reconstructed from the germline J gene. The length of the CDR3 is 14 residues. CDR1 and CDR2 (germline): LNHDA, SQIVND (reference sequence).

A remark on this clone: The read terminates 3 residues ahead of where the CDR3 ends, so the germline J gene completes it. The chain is built from TRBV6-1 and TRBJ2-5; 7 bases match TRBD2. With V trimmed by 4 bases and J by 3 bases, 11 bases remained unmatched. CDR1 and CDR2 from the germline V gene are MNHNS and SASEGT. The CDR3 is made up of 16 amino acids. The sequenced CDR3 bases are TGTGCCAGCAGTGGAACTAGCGTTGAGTTCGAAGAGACC. Translated, it gives CASSGTSVEFEET. The full CDR3 protein is CASSGTSVEFEETQYF.

Details on this clone: The read falls 3 residues short of the CDR3 end, and the missing part is taken from the germline J gene. The chain links TRBV6-2 or TRBV6-3 to TRBJ2-7; no clear D gene. Trimming left V 7 bases short and J 3 bases short, with 10 bases between. This CDR3 has 12 residues. Germline CDR1 reads MNHEY; CDR2 reads SVGEGT. The CDR3 sequence: CASTSTGYEQYF. Partial CDR3 DNA: TGTGCCAGCACCTCAACGGGCTACGAG.

For this clone: The read ends 3 residues shy of where the CDR3 ends; the end is completed using the germline J gene. V and J are TRBV11-2 and TRBJ2-7; no reliable D call. The CDR3 extends over 13 amino acids. Germline V gene lookup returns CDR1 SGHAT and CDR2 FQNNGV. Trimming shortened V by 0 bases and J by 6 bases, and 9 bases separated the two germline ends. CDR3 bases read: TGTGCCAGCAGCTTAGAGATCGCTAGCGAG. It codes for CASSLEIASE. The entire CDR3 is CASSLEIASEQYF.

To note about this clone: The CDR3 goes on 3 residues after the read ends, and that part is filled in from the germline J gene. This chain links TRBV30 with TRBJ1-1; maybe TRBD1 (5 bases). CDR1 is GTSNPN and CDR2 is SVGIG in the germline V gene (reference sequence). The CDR3 has 12 amino acids. V dropped 6 bases and J dropped 4 bases, with 12 bases sitting between them. CDR3 amino acids: CACARGSTEAFF. CDR3 DNA (partial): TGTGCCTGCGCGCGGGGGAGCACTGAA.

Remarks on this clone: The read comes to an end 3 residues before the CDR3 does, leaving the germline J gene to fill in the end. The rearrangement links TRBV7-3 to TRBJ1-6; TRBD1 aligns across 8 bases. This CDR3 comprises 15 residues. Trimming took 5 bases from V and 7 from J; bases not matched to a gene: 7. Per the germline V gene, CDR1 is SGHTA and CDR2 is FQGTGA. CDR3 residues: CASSPRPGGNSPLHF. The covered CDR3 bases are TGTGCCAGCAGCCCGCGGCCAGGGGGCAATTCACCC.

CDR3 protein: CAWRGQIQETQYF. The sequenced CDR3 bases are TGTGCCTGGCGTGGACAGATACAAGAGACC. The rearrangement links TRBV30 to TRBJ2-5, with TRBD1 as a possible D gene (6 bases). The sequenced fragment ends 3 residues before the CDR3 boundary, so the rest is inferred from the germline J gene. The V gene's germline CDR1 is GTSNPN and CDR2 SVGIG (reference sequence). V dropped 5 bases and J dropped 2 bases, with 12 bases sitting between them. The CDR3 has 13 amino acids.

Points on this clone: The read comes to an end 3 residues before the CDR3 does, leaving the germline J gene to fill in the end. The chain is built from TRBV11-2 and TRBJ2-2, with 7 positions matching TRBD1. Germline loops: CDR1 SGHAT, CDR2 FQNNGV. CDR3 length equals 14 residues. J was trimmed by 7 bases and V by 5 bases; bases with no gene match: 7. CDR3 residues: CASSPQGVGGELFF. Incomplete CDR3 DNA: TGTGCCAGCAGCCCGCAGGGGGTGGGCGGGGAG.

A word on this clone: From the germline J gene comes the end of the CDR3, since the read stops 3 residues before it. V is TRBV19 and J is TRBJ1-4; D not certain. The CDR3 extends over 14 amino acids. CDR1 LNHDA and CDR2 SQIVND come from the germline V gene (reference sequence). CDR3: CASSIPGGNSPLFF. The DNA read from the CDR3 is TGTGCCAGTAGTATCCCAGGAGGAAATTCACCA.

Turning to this clone: With the read ending 3 residues before the CDR3 end, the germline J gene is used to fill in that end. The chain uses TRBV19 and TRBJ1-5, with TRBD1 identical over 8 bases. The CDR3 extends over 14 amino acids. Germline V gene lookup returns CDR1 LNHDA and CDR2 SQIVND (reference sequence). J gave up 6 bases and V 5 bases, and 6 bases lay outside the gene matches. The sequenced CDR3 bases are TGTGCCAGTAGTTGGCAGGGGGCGGGTCAGCCC. Translation gives CASSWQGAGQP. The whole CDR3 protein is CASSWQGAGQPQHF.

The CDR3 loop is CASGGLAGGTQYF. CDR3 DNA (partial): TGTGCCAGCGGGGGACTAGCGGGAGGAACC. This chain connects TRBV7-9 to TRBJ2-5; 15 nucleotides agree with TRBD2. Read sequence stops 3 residues before the CDR3 end, and the germline J gene provides the missing end. CDR3 length: 13 residues. Germline V gene data show CDR1 as SEHNR and CDR2 as FQNEAQ (reference sequence).